One sample yielded the 7 T cell receptor beta chains listed below, sequenced in a study of blood T cell repertoires in COVID-19 (dated by TCRdb to 2018 to 2021). Library prep was done by the immunoSEQ multiplex PCR assay. Here the immuneACCESS table is served through TCRdb, limited to in-frame sequences with V and J called. Missing clones are a known gap in these copies; in checked studies unresolved V genes cover under half, and the rest lacks a known reason. For this sample there are under 250,000 clones; around 90% appear just once. The ten largest clonotypes hold approximately 2.4% of the sample. The sequencing input was peripheral blood. The receptors stem from a man under 40 with COVID-19, enrolled during active disease.

The gene calls are TRBV13 and TRBJ1-1; the D is unclear. From germline, CDR1 is PRHDT and CDR2 FYEKMQ (reference sequence). The CDR3 covers 14 residues. Trimming removed 1 base from V and 5 bases from J, with 11 bases in between. CDR3 sequence: CASSLARGWTEAFF. CDR3 coding DNA: TGTGCCAGCAGCTTAGCACGGGGATGGACTGAAGCTTTCTTT. Combining the CDR3 with reference TRBV13 and TRBJ1-1 gives the whole variable domain AAGVIQSPRHLIKEKRETATLKCYPIPRHDTVYWYQQGPGQDPQFLISFYEKMQSDKGSIPDRFSAQQFSDYHSELNMSSLELGDSALYFCASSLARGWTEAFFGQGTRLTVV.

The chain uses TRBV9 and TRBJ1-2; D is unresolved. CDR3 size: 16 residues. Germline assignment: CDR1 SGDLS and CDR2 YYNGEE. V was clipped by 1 base and J by 7 bases, with 20 bases between them. The chain's CDR3 is CASSVTGDGLGFGYTF. DNA for the CDR3: TGTGCCAGCAGCGTAACCGGGGATGGCCTGGGATTTGGCTACACCTTC.

V and J are TRBV5-4 and TRBJ2-6, with 7 bases fitting TRBD2. The CDR3 contains 16 residues. The germline V gene encodes CDR1 SGHNT and CDR2 YYREEE (reference sequence). The junction had 8 bases not matched to a gene; V was cut back by 4 bases and J by 4 bases. In nucleotides, the CDR3 is TGTGCCAGCAGCCCGATGGGAGGGGACGGGGCCAACGTCCTGACTTTC. This codes for CASSPMGGDGANVLTF. Variable domain in full (rest from reference TRBV5-4 and TRBJ2-6): ETGVTQSPTHLIKTRGQQVTLRCSSQSGHNTVSWYQQALGQGPQFIFQYYREEENGRGNFPPRFSGLQFPNYSSELNVNALELDDSALYLCASSPMGGDGANVLTFGAGSRLTVL.

This chain joins TRBV4-2 and TRBJ1-5; D unresolved. This CDR3 contains 15 residues. Germline V lookup: CDR1 LGHNA, CDR2 YNFKEQ. The V end lost 5 bases, the J end lost 2 bases, and 13 bases lay between the germline ends. Written as DNA, the CDR3 is TGTGCCAGCAGCGGGGATCAGAGGGGCAATCAGCCCCAGCATTTT. This sequence encodes CASSGDQRGNQPQHF.

V is TRBV10-3 and J is TRBJ1-1, with D unclear. Deletions cut 3 bases from V and 4 bases from J, with 12 bases between. This CDR3 has 14 amino acids. Per the germline V gene, CDR1 is ENHRY and CDR2 is SYGVKD. The CDR3 nucleotides are TGTGCCATCAGTGATATTGGGAGGGCCACTGAAGCTTTCTTT. Translated, it gives CAISDIGRATEAFF.

The chain carries TRBV6-1 and TRBJ2-7; D is unclear. There are 12 residues in the CDR3. Per the germline V gene, CDR1 is MNHNS and CDR2 is SASEGT. V lost 2 bases to trimming and J lost 4 bases, with 6 bases between them. The CDR3 sequence: CASSERVYEQYF. CDR3 coding DNA: TGTGCCAGCAGTGAACGGGTATACGAGCAGTACTTC.

The V gene is TRBV27, the J gene TRBJ1-3; TRBD1 matches at 8 bases. The junction had 8 bases not matched to a gene; V was cut back by 9 bases and J by 4 bases. CDR1 MNHEY and CDR2 SMNVEV come from the germline V gene (reference sequence). This CDR3 comprises 14 residues. The CDR3 DNA reads TGTGCCAGGAGGACAGGGCACGGCGGAAACACCATATATTTT. This encodes CARRTGHGGNTIYF.